The next 29 T cell receptor beta chains were all read from a single sample in a study of cytomegalovirus exposure and HLA in healthy donors. This table comes from immunoSEQ multiplex PCR, and its TCRdb copy is limited to in-frame clones, with some not included. Of 100,000 to 150,000 clones listed, around 95% are singletons. Specimen: PBMCs. Every receptor here comes from a man aged 18 to 35 in good health and CMV-seronegative.

The rearrangement links TRBV5-4 to TRBJ2-7; D is possibly TRBD1 (6 bases). CDR1 SGHNT and CDR2 YYREEE come from the germline V gene (reference sequence). V shed 4 bases and J shed 6 bases, with 14 bases lying between them. This CDR3 is built from 13 residues. The CDR3 DNA sequence: TGTGCCAGCAGCCCGGGACACATCACCGAGCAGTACTTC. This sequence encodes CASSPGHITEQYF.

This sequence joins TRBV30 and TRBJ2-2; D may be TRBD1 (6 bases). Deletions cut 0 bases from V and 6 bases from J, with 14 bases between. CDR1 is GTSNPN, CDR2 SVGIG, per germline (reference sequence). CDR3 size: 15 residues. The CDR3 bases are TGTGCCTGGAGTGTAAACAGGGTAGTCCCCGGGGAGCTGTTTTTT. As protein: CAWSVNRVVPGELFF.

The chain employs TRBV4-3 and TRBJ2-1; TRBD2 is a possible D gene (6 bases). The CDR3 is made up of 16 amino acids. With 1 base removed from V and 4 bases from J, the gap between germline ends came to 14 bases. Germline-derived CDR1 and CDR2 are LGHNA and YSLEER. The CDR3 bases are TGCGCCAGCAGCCAAGGGCCCTCCGGGGGTTACAATGAGCAGTTCTTC. Its protein is CASSQGPSGGYNEQFF.

This chain links TRBV6-5 with TRBJ2-7, with TRBD2 identical over 11 bases. This CDR3 spans 15 amino acids. Per the germline V gene, CDR1 is MNHEY and CDR2 is SVGAGI. Germline trimming cut 4 bases from V and 3 bases from J; bases unmatched to any gene: 5. CDR3 DNA sequence: TGTGCCAGCAGTTCTCGACTAGCGGGGTACTACGAGCAGTACTTC. Translated, it gives CASSSRLAGYYEQYF.

The chain recombines TRBV29-1 with TRBJ1-2, with no clear D. V dropped 4 bases and J dropped 4 bases, with 19 bases sitting between them. Germline V lookup: CDR1 SQVTM, CDR2 ANQGSEA. The CDR3 consists of 15 residues. The CDR3: CSVAKWVKTSYGYTF. Here the CDR3 DNA reads TGCAGCGTTGCTAAATGGGTAAAGACTTCCTATGGCTACACCTTC.

This chain's CDR3 is CASSLGTSGLAGNEQFF. The CDR3 DNA reads as TGTGCCAGCAGTTTGGGGACTAGCGGGCTGGCGGGGAATGAGCAGTTCTTC. The chain links TRBV28 to TRBJ2-1; TRBD2 matches at 12 bases. The V gene's germline CDR1 is MDHEN and CDR2 SYDVKM. Unmatched junction bases numbered 10, after V lost 3 bases and J lost 7 bases. The CDR3 covers 17 residues. Variable domain in full (rest from reference TRBV28 and TRBJ2-1): DVKVTQSSRYLVKRTGEKVFLECVQDMDHENMFWYRQDPGLGLRLIYFSYDVKMKEKGDIPEGYSVSREKKERFSLILESASTNQTSMYLCASSLGTSGLAGNEQFFGPGTRLTVL.

This clone was seen only a few times. CDR3 region: CASSLYGGSNQPQHF. The CDR3 DNA reads TGTGCCAGCAGCTTGTATGGGGGGAGCAATCAGCCCCAGCATTTT. V usage is TRBV5-6 and J usage is TRBJ1-5, with TRBD1 as a possible D gene (5 bases). This CDR3 comprises 15 residues. Germline V gene data show CDR1 as SGHDT and CDR2 as YYEEEE. V lost 1 base to trimming and J lost 1 base, with 9 bases between them.

In nucleotides, the CDR3 is TGTGCCAGCAGCCAAGATTTGGCTAGCGGGACAGATACGCAGTATTTT. Translation gives CASSQDLASGTDTQYF. This rearrangement joins TRBV4-2 to TRBJ2-3; TRBD2 matches at 8 bases. This CDR3 comprises 16 residues. In germline, CDR1 is LGHNA, CDR2 YNFKEQ. V lost 0 bases, J lost 3 bases, and 5 bases stayed unmatched.

This clone was seen once. CDR3 bases: TGTGCCAGCAGGTGGCAGGGGCTGGCCTACGAGCAGTACTTC. It specifies CASRWQGLAYEQYF. This rearrangement joins TRBV6-5 to TRBJ2-7; D is perhaps TRBD1 (6 bases). CDR3 size: 14 residues. V was trimmed by 6 bases and J by 2 bases, leaving 14 bases between them. Germline CDR1 reads MNHEY; CDR2 reads SVGAGI.

The V and J genes are TRBV4-3 and TRBJ1-4; 8 bases are shared with TRBD1. The V segment lost 4 bases and the J segment 8 bases; nucleotides outside the gene matches: 18. The CDR3 extends over 18 amino acids. The germline V gene has CDR1 LGHNA and CDR2 YSLEER. Written as DNA, the CDR3 is TGCGCCAGCAGCCGAGAAACTGCCGGGACAGGTTACTTAGAAAAACTGTTTTTT. Amino acid sequence: CASSRETAGTGYLEKLFF.

The gene calls are TRBV7-2 and TRBJ2-7; 12 bases line up with TRBD2. Looked up from germline, CDR1 is SGHTA and CDR2 is FQGNSA. V gave up 5 bases and J gave up 7 bases; unmatched junction bases: 9. This CDR3 has 15 amino acids. This CDR3 reads CASSHGLAGIGEQYF. DNA for the CDR3: TGTGCCAGCAGCCACGGACTAGCGGGAATCGGGGAGCAGTACTTC.

The chain has TRBV27 and TRBJ1-5; D might be TRBD1 (6 bases). V dropped 7 bases and J dropped 0 bases, with 7 bases sitting between them. The CDR3 has 13 amino acids. Germline V lookup: CDR1 MNHEY, CDR2 SMNVEV (reference sequence). The CDR3 DNA is TGTGCCAGCAAGGGGGATAGCAATCAGCCCCAGCATTTT. Encoded protein: CASKGDSNQPQHF.

This clone appeared once. The gene calls are TRBV28 and TRBJ1-5; 10 bases fit TRBD1. V trimming: 3 bases; J trimming: 1 base; junction bases outside the gene matches: 12. CDR3 length equals 19 residues. The germline V gene encodes CDR1 MDHEN and CDR2 SYDVKM. The CDR3 here is CASSFRDWTGGASNQPQHF. The CDR3 DNA reads as TGTGCCAGCAGTTTCAGGGATTGGACAGGGGGTGCCAGCAATCAGCCCCAGCATTTT.

This chain connects TRBV15 to TRBJ1-5; TRBD1 might be the D (6 bases). Germline CDR1 reads LNHNV; CDR2 reads YYDKDF (reference sequence). The CDR3 totals 14 residues. V dropped 0 bases and J dropped 5 bases, with 8 bases sitting between them. The CDR3 sequence is CATSRDTGYQPQHF. The CDR3 coding sequence is TGTGCCACCAGCAGAGATACAGGGTATCAGCCCCAGCATTTT.

The chain employs TRBV7-2 and TRBJ1-2; TRBD1 is a possible D gene (6 bases). The CDR3 runs to 13 residues. Germline V CDR1 and CDR2: SGHTA, FQGNSA. V was clipped by 5 bases and J by 4 bases, with 11 bases between them. The CDR3 DNA reads as TGTGCCAGCAGCCTTACAGGGCCCTATGGCTACACCTTC. It yields the protein CASSLTGPYGYTF. Drawing the rest from reference TRBV7-2 and TRBJ1-2, the complete variable domain is GAGVSQSPSNKVTEKGKDVELRCDPISGHTALYWYRQSLGQGLEFLIYFQGNSAPDKSGLPSDRFSAERTGGSVSTLTIQRTQQEDSAVYLCASSLTGPYGYTFGSGTRLTVV.

The rearrangement links TRBV29-1 to TRBJ2-7; D is possibly TRBD1 (6 bases). The germline CDR1 and CDR2 sequences are SQVTM and ANQGSEA. This CDR3 is 12 amino acids long. The V end lost 4 bases, the J end lost 2 bases, and 9 bases lay between the germline ends. In nucleotides, the CDR3 is TGCAGCGTTGCGGACAGACCCTACGAGCAGTACTTC. Translated, it gives CSVADRPYEQYF.

The rearrangement links TRBV5-4 to TRBJ1-1, with a possible D match to TRBD1 (6 bases). The V gene's germline CDR1 is SGHNT and CDR2 YYREEE (reference sequence). This CDR3 is built from 13 residues. Trimming took 5 bases from V and 3 from J, leaving 11 bases between them. CDR3 loop: CASRYWGHTEAFF. The CDR3 DNA reads TGTGCCAGCAGGTACTGGGGGCACACTGAAGCTTTCTTT.

A single count supports this clone. The V and J genes are TRBV9 and TRBJ1-1, with D possibly matching TRBD1 (6 bases). The germline V gene encodes CDR1 SGDLS and CDR2 YYNGEE. V was cut by 3 bases and J by 0 bases, with 15 bases left in between. This CDR3 has 16 amino acids. Here the CDR3 reads CASSAQTGSMNTEAFF. The CDR3 DNA reads TGTGCCAGCAGCGCTCAGACAGGCAGTATGAACACTGAAGCTTTCTTT.

The chain recombines TRBV27 with TRBJ2-7, with 9 bases lining up with TRBD1. CDR3 size: 18 residues. Germline loops: CDR1 MNHEY, CDR2 SMNVEV (reference sequence). V shed 6 bases, J shed 3 bases, and the junction held 18 bases outside the gene matches. The CDR3 is CASSPSLFSGQGVYEQYF. The CDR3 region has the DNA TGTGCCAGCAGCCCCAGCCTCTTCTCGGGACAGGGAGTCTACGAGCAGTACTTC.

This CDR3 is CASSVGGADTQYF. As DNA, the CDR3 is TGTGCCAGCAGCGTTGGCGGGGCAGATACGCAGTATTTT. The rearrangement joins TRBV9 to TRBJ2-3; possibly TRBD2 for D (6 bases). V was shortened by 2 bases and J by 4 bases, with 8 bases between the two germline ends. This CDR3 is built from 13 residues. Germline V gene sequence: CDR1 SGDLS, CDR2 YYNGEE.

The chain has TRBV6-4 and TRBJ1-2, with 8 positions matching TRBD1. The V gene's germline CDR1 is MRHNA and CDR2 SNTAGT. This CDR3 has 14 residues. J gave up 7 bases and V 2 bases, and 6 bases lay outside the gene matches. DNA for the CDR3: TGTGCCAGCAGTGACCCCAGGACAGGGACTGGCTACACCTTC. Amino acid sequence: CASSDPRTGTGYTF.

The rearrangement links TRBV4-3 to TRBJ2-2; weak D call: TRBD1 (5 bases). Germline V gene sequence: CDR1 LGHNA, CDR2 YSLEER. Trimming took off 0 bases at V and 6 bases at J, with 11 bases between the two ends. The CDR3 has 15 amino acids. The CDR3 loop reads CASSQDTREAGELFF. The CDR3 DNA sequence: TGCGCCAGCAGCCAAGATACCAGGGAAGCCGGGGAGCTGTTTTTT.

The chain recombines TRBV6-5 with TRBJ2-7; 7 bases are shared with TRBD2. Losses at the gene ends were 2 bases for V and 2 bases for J; bases not matched to a gene: 6. CDR1 and CDR2 from the germline V gene are MNHEY and SVGAGI. This CDR3 comprises 15 residues. CDR3 bases: TGTGCCAGCAGTTACGGGGCTAGCGGAACCTACGAGCAGTACTTC. Encoded protein: CASSYGASGTYEQYF.

This chain uses TRBV19 with TRBJ2-7; 12 bases agree with TRBD2. J gave up 4 bases and V 1 base, and 5 bases lay outside the gene matches. Germline V gene lookup returns CDR1 LNHDA and CDR2 SQIVND (reference sequence). The CDR3 sequence is 16 residues long. The CDR3 DNA follows: TGTGCCAGTAGTATAGGGCTAGCGGGAGGGCAGTACGAGCAGTACTTC. This translates into CASSIGLAGGQYEQYF.

The rearrangement links TRBV6-5 to TRBJ2-1; D remains unclear. This CDR3 comprises 12 residues. Germline lookup yields CDR1 MNHEY and CDR2 SVGAGI. Deletions cut 10 bases from V and 3 bases from J, with 10 bases between. CDR3 residues: CATSGVYNEQFF. DNA of the CDR3: TGTGCCACCTCGGGTGTCTACAATGAGCAGTTCTTC.

This clone has more than one count but fewer than ten. The chain has TRBV4-1 and TRBJ2-1, with 7 bases lining up with TRBD1. Germline-derived CDR1 and CDR2 are MGHRA and YSYEKL. The length of the CDR3 is 11 residues. After removal of 10 bases from V and 9 bases from J, the junction contained 6 bases not matched to a gene. The CDR3 sequence is CATSQGVEQFF. In nucleotides, the CDR3 is TGCGCCACCTCCCAGGGGGTTGAGCAGTTCTTC.

This rearrangement joins TRBV6-5 to TRBJ2-6; D is undetermined. V was shortened by 4 bases and J by 2 bases, with 3 bases between the two germline ends. Germline values: CDR1 MNHEY, CDR2 SVGAGI. The CDR3 spans 13 residues. CDR3 amino acids: CASSSTGANVLTF. In DNA, the CDR3 is TGTGCCAGCAGTTCTACTGGGGCCAACGTCCTGACTTTC.

V is TRBV9 and J is TRBJ1-4; 10 nucleotides align to TRBD1. The CDR3 loop spans 15 amino acids. J gave up 6 bases and V 3 bases, and 5 bases lay outside the gene matches. CDR1 is SGDLS, CDR2 YYNGEE, per germline. CDR3 bases: TGTGCCAGCAGCGCCGGGGACAGGGGCTATGAAAAACTGTTTTTT. It codes for CASSAGDRGYEKLFF.

V gene TRBV6-5 combines with J gene TRBJ2-1; possible D gene TRBD2, 6 bases. Germline CDR1 MNHEY, CDR2 SVGAGI. V lost 6 bases and J lost 3, with 12 bases in between. CDR3 size: 14 residues. The CDR3 DNA reads TGTGCCAGCAGGGATAGCGGAGACTACAATGAGCAGTTCTTC. Its translation: CASRDSGDYNEQFF.